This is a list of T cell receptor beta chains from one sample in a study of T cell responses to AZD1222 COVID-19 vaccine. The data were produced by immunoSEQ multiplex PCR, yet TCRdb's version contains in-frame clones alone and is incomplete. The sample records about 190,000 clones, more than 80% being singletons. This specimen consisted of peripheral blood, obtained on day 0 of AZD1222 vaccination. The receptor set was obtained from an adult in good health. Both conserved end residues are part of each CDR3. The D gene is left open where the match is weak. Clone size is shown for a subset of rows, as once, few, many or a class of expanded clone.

DNA: TGCAGCGTTGAAGGGTACAGGAGGAACACTGAAGCTTTCTTT
CDR3: CSVEGYRRNTEAFF
D: -
V: TRBV29-1
J: TRBJ1-1
size: -

DNA: TGTGCCAGCAGCCTCCATGGCGGCACTGAAGCTTTCTTT
CDR3: CASSLHGGTEAFF
D: -
V: TRBV7-3
J: TRBJ1-1
size: -

DNA: TGTGCCAGCAGCTTAGCGGCTAGCGGGGGAAAGTACGAGCAGTACTTC
CDR3: CASSLAASGGKYEQYF
D: TRBD2
V: TRBV7-9
J: TRBJ2-7
size: -

DNA: TGTGCCAGCAGCCGGGACGGCACCTACGAGCAGTACTTC
CDR3: CASSRDGTYEQYF
D: -
V: TRBV7-3
J: TRBJ2-7
size: -

DNA: TGTGCCAGCTCACCTAGATTAGACGGCCGTTCCGGCTACACCTTC
CDR3: CASSPRLDGRSGYTF
D: -
V: TRBV18
J: TRBJ1-2
size: few

DNA: TGCGCCAGCAGCCAAGCTGGGGGGTTCAAGTACTTC
CDR3: CASSQAGGFKYF
D: -
V: TRBV4-1
J: TRBJ2-7
size: -

DNA: TGCGCCAGCAGCATGACCCCAACTAATGAAAAACTGTTTTTT
CDR3: CASSMTPTNEKLFF
D: -
V: TRBV5-1
J: TRBJ1-4
size: -

DNA: TGTGCCAGCAGTTACTTGAACAGTGAAGCTTTCTTT
CDR3: CASSYLNSEAFF
D: -
V: TRBV6-5
J: TRBJ1-1
size: -

DNA: TGCGCCAGCAGCCAAGTCTCGGGGGGCGAAAAACTGTTTTTT
CDR3: CASSQVSGGEKLFF
D: -
V: TRBV4-1
J: TRBJ1-4
size: -

DNA: TGTGCCAGTAGTACCTGGACAGAGATCTATGGCTACACCTTC
CDR3: CASSTWTEIYGYTF
D: -
V: TRBV19
J: TRBJ1-2
size: once

DNA: TGTGCCAGCGAAATGGGGCAGGGAGATGGCTACACCTTC
CDR3: CASEMGQGDGYTF
D: -
V: TRBV18
J: TRBJ1-2
size: -

DNA: TGTGCCACCTTACTTTCCGTGGACGGCAGGGATAAGCCCTATAATTCACCCCTCCACTTT
CDR3: CATLLSVDGRDKPYNSPLHF
D: -
V: TRBV24-1
J: TRBJ1-6
size: -

DNA: TGCGCCAGTAAGCCGGGCCTCGATAGCAATCAGCCCCAGCATTTT
CDR3: CASKPGLDSNQPQHF
D: -
V: TRBV19
J: TRBJ1-5
size: -

DNA: TGTGCCAGCAGTGATAGGGGGAATCAGCCCCAGCATTTT
CDR3: CASSDRGNQPQHF
D: -
V: TRBV2
J: TRBJ1-5
size: -

DNA: TGTGCCAGCAGCCCTAGCACAGATACGCAGTATTTT
CDR3: CASSPSTDTQYF
D: -
V: TRBV7-9
J: TRBJ2-3
size: -

DNA: TGTGCCAGCAGTTTAGGGCCGGGAGATACGCAGTATTTT
CDR3: CASSLGPGDTQYF
D: -
V: TRBV27
J: TRBJ2-3
size: once

DNA: TGTGCCAGCAGCGCCACACGCATTGGCACGCAGTATTTT
CDR3: CASSATRIGTQYF
D: -
V: TRBV9
J: TRBJ2-3
size: -

DNA: TGTGCCAGCAGCCAAGATCTAAAAGCTTTCTTT
CDR3: CASSQDLKAFF
D: -
V: TRBV3-1/TRBV3-2
J: TRBJ1-1
size: -

DNA: TGTGCCTGGAGTGTACGGAGGGGGCGCTTGTATAATTCACCCCTCCACTTT
CDR3: CAWSVRRGRLYNSPLHF
D: TRBD1
V: TRBV30
J: TRBJ1-6
size: few

DNA: TGTGCCAGCAGTATTATTAGGCACGCCGGGGAGCTGTTTTTT
CDR3: CASSIIRHAGELFF
D: -
V: TRBV27
J: TRBJ2-2
size: -

DNA: TGTGCCAGCAGACTAAGGGGATCTGGAAACACCATATATTTT
CDR3: CASRLRGSGNTIYF
D: -
V: TRBV6-5
J: TRBJ1-3
size: -

DNA: TGCGCCAGCAGCTCCTGGACTAGCGGAGCAGATACGCAGTATTTT
CDR3: CASSSWTSGADTQYF
D: TRBD2
V: TRBV5-1
J: TRBJ2-3
size: -

DNA: TGTGCCAGCAGCTTTACAGGGAATGAGCAGTTCTTC
CDR3: CASSFTGNEQFF
D: -
V: TRBV6-2/TRBV6-3
J: TRBJ2-1
size: -

DNA: TGTGCCAGCAGTTTTCGGCCCTCTGGGGCCAACGTCCTGACTTTC
CDR3: CASSFRPSGANVLTF
D: -
V: TRBV27
J: TRBJ2-6
size: -

DNA: TGTGCCAGCAGCCAAGATATTGTGCGTTCGGGGGGCCAGGACAATGAGCAGTTCTTC
CDR3: CASSQDIVRSGGQDNEQFF
D: -
V: TRBV4-2
J: TRBJ2-1
size: once

DNA: TGTGCCAGCAGCTTGGCGGGGCAGGGGGAGCAGTTCTTC
CDR3: CASSLAGQGEQFF
D: -
V: TRBV7-2
J: TRBJ2-1
size: -

DNA: TGTGCCAGCAGGGGTACGAACACTGAAGCTTTCTTT
CDR3: CASRGTNTEAFF
D: -
V: TRBV6-5
J: TRBJ1-1
size: few